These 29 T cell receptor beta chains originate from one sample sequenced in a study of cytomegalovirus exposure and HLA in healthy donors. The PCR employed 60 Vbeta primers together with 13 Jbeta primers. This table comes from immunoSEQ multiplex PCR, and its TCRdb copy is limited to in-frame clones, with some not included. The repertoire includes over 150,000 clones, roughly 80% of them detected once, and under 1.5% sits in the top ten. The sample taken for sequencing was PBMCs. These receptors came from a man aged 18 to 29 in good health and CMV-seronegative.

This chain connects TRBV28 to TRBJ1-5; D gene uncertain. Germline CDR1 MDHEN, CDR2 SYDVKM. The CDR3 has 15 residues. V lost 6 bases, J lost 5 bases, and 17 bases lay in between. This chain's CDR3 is CASSPPWRAYQPQHF. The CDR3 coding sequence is TGTGCCAGCAGCCCGCCCTGGCGGGCTTATCAGCCCCAGCATTTT. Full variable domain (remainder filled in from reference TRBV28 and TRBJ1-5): DVKVTQSSRYLVKRTGEKVFLECVQDMDHENMFWYRQDPGLGLRLIYFSYDVKMKEKGDIPEGYSVSREKKERFSLILESASTNQTSMYLCASSPPWRAYQPQHFGDGTRLSIL.

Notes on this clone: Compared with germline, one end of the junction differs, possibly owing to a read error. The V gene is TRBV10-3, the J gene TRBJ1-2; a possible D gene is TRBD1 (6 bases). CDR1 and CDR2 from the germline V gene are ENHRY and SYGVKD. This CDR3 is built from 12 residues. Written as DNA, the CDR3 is TGTGCCATCAGTGAGTCAACCACAGGGATAGCCTTC. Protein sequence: CAISESTTGIAF.

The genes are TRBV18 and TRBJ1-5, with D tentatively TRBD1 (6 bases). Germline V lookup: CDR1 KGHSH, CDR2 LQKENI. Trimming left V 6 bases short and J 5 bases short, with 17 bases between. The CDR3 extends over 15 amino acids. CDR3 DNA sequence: TGTGCCAGCTCCCCTACTGGGAACAGGGATCAGCCCCAGCATTTT. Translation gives CASSPTGNRDQPQHF.

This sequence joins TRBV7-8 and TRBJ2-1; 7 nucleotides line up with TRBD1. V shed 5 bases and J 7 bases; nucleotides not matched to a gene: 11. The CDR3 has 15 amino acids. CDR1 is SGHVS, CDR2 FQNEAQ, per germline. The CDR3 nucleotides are TGTGCCAGCAGCCACGACAGGGTCGGGATTAATGAGCAGTTCTTC. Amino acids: CASSHDRVGINEQFF. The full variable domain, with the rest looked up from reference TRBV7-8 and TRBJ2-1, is GAGVSQSPRYKVAKRGQDVALRCDPISGHVSLFWYQQALGQGPEFLTYFQNEAQLDKSGLPSDRFFAERPEGSVSTLKIQRTQQEDSAVYLCASSHDRVGINEQFFGPGTRLTVL.

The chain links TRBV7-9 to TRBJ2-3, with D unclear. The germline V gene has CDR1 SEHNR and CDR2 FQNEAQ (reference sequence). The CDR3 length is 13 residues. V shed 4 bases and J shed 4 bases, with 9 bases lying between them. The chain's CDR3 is CASSSTQADTQYF. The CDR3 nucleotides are TGTGCCAGCAGCTCCACCCAGGCAGATACGCAGTATTTT. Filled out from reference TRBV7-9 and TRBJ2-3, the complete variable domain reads DTGVSQNPRHKITKRGQNVTFRCDPISEHNRLYWYRQTLGQGPEFLTYFQNEAQLEKSRLLSDRFSAERPKGSFSTLEIQRTEQGDSAMYLCASSSTQADTQYFGPGTRLTVL.

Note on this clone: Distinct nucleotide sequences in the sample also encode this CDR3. The CDR3 coding sequence is TGTGCCAGCAGCGTGGGGGGAGGGACCTACGAGCAGTACTTC. Protein product: CASSVGGGTYEQYF. This chain links TRBV9 with TRBJ2-7, with 7 bases matching TRBD2. The CDR3 consists of 14 residues. V trimming: 2 bases; J trimming: 2 bases; junction bases outside the gene matches: 4. Germline CDR1 SGDLS, CDR2 YYNGEE.

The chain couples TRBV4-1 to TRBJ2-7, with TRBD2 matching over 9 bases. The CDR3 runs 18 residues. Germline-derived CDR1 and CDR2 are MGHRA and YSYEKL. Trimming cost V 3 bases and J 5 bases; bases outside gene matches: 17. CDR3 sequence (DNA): TGCGCCAGCAGCCATGGGAGCTTCTTCGCGGGAGGGTGGAACGAGCAGTACTTC. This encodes CASSHGSFFAGGWNEQYF.

CDR3 amino acids: CASSQASGRPGELFF. The CDR3 nucleotides read TGCGCCAGCAGCCAGGCTAGCGGGAGGCCGGGGGAGCTGTTTTTT. The chain joins TRBV4-3 to TRBJ2-2; 11 positions agree with TRBD2. The length of the CDR3 is 15 residues. V lost 3 bases to trimming and J lost 8 bases; unmatched junction nucleotides: 5. Germline V CDR1 and CDR2: LGHNA, YSLEER.

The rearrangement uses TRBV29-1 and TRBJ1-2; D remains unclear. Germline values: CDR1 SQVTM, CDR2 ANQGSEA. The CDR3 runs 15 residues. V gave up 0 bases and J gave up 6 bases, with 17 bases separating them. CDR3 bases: TGCAGCGTTGAAGATCTAACAGAAGTGTCAGATGGCTACACCTTC. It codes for CSVEDLTEVSDGYTF.

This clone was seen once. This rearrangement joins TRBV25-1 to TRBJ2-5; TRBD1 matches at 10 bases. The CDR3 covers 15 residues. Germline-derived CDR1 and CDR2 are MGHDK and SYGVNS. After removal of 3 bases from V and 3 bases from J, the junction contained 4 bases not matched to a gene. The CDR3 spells CASSDPGTGEETQYF. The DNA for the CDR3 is TGTGCCAGCAGTGACCCCGGGACAGGGGAAGAGACCCAGTACTTC.

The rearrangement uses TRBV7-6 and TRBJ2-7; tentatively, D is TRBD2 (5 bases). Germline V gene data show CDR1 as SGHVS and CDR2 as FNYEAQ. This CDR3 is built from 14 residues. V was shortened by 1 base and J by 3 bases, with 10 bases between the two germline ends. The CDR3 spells CASSLGEGYYEQYF. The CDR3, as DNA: TGTGCCAGCAGCTTAGGTGAGGGCTACTACGAGCAGTACTTC.

The CDR3 DNA reads as TGTGCCAGAAGCCCCCAGGGTGGCTACACCTTC. This sequence encodes CARSPQGGYTF. The chain couples TRBV5-3 to TRBJ1-2; TRBD1 might be the D (5 bases). TRBV5-3 is designated an ORF whose function remains uncertain. V lost 4 bases and J 7 bases, leaving 8 bases between the germline ends. CDR3 size: 11 residues.

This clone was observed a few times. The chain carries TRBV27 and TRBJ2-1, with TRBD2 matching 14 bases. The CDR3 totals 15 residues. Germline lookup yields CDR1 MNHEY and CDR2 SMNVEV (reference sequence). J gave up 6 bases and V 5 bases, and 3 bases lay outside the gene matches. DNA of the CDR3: TGTGCCAGCAGTACGACTAGCGGGAGGGCCAATGAGCAGTTCTTC. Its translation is CASSTTSGRANEQFF.

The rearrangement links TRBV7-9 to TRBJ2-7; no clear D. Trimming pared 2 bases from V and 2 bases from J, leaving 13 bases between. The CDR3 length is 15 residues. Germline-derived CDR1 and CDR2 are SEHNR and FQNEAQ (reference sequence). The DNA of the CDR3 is TGTGCCAGCAGCTTACTCGTGGCATCGACCTACGAGCAGTACTTC. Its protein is CASSLLVASTYEQYF.

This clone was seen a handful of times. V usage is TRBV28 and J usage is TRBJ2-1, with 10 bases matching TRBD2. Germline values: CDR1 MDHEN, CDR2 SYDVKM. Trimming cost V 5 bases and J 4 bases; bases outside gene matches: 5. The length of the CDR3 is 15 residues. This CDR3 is CASSTRAGGYNEQFF. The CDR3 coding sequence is TGTGCCAGCAGTACAAGAGCGGGAGGGTACAATGAGCAGTTCTTC.

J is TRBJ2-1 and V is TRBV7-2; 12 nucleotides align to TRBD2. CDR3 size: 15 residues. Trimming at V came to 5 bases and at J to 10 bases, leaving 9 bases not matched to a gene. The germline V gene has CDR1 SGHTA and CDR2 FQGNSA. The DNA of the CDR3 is TGTGCCAGCAGCGCCCTAGCGGGAGGGCGCCAAGAGCAGTTCTTC. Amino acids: CASSALAGGRQEQFF.

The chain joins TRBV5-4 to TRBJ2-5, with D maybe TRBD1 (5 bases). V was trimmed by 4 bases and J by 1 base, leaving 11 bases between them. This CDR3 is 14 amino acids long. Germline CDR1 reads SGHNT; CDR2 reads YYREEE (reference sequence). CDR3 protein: CASSPDSSQETQYF. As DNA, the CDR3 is TGTGCCAGCAGCCCCGACAGTTCCCAAGAGACCCAGTACTTC. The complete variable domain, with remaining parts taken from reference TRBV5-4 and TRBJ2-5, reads ETGVTQSPTHLIKTRGQQVTLRCSSQSGHNTVSWYQQALGQGPQFIFQYYREEENGRGNFPPRFSGLQFPNYSSELNVNALELDDSALYLCASSPDSSQETQYFGPGTRLLVL.

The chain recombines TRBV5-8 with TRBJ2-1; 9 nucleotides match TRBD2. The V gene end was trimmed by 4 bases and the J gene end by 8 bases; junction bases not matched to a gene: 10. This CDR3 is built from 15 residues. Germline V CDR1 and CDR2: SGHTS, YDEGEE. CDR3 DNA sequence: TGTGCCAGCAGCGGGGCAGTAGCGGGAGTGGATGAGCAGTTCTTC. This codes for CASSGAVAGVDEQFF.

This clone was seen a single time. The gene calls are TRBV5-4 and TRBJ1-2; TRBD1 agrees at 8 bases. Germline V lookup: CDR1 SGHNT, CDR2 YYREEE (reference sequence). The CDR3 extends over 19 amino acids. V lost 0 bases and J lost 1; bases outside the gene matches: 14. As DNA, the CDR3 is TGTGCCAGCAGCTTGGGTTCCGAGACAGGGGATAAGGTTAACTATGGCTACACCTTC. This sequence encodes CASSLGSETGDKVNYGYTF.

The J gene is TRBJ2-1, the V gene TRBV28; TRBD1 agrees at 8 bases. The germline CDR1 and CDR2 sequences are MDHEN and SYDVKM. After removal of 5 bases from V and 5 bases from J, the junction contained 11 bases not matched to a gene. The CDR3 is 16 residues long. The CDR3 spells CASSEIGQGPHNEQFF. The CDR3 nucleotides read TGTGCCAGCAGTGAAATCGGACAGGGCCCCCACAATGAGCAGTTCTTC. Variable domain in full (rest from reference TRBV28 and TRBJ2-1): DVKVTQSSRYLVKRTGEKVFLECVQDMDHENMFWYRQDPGLGLRLIYFSYDVKMKEKGDIPEGYSVSREKKERFSLILESASTNQTSMYLCASSEIGQGPHNEQFFGPGTRLTVL.

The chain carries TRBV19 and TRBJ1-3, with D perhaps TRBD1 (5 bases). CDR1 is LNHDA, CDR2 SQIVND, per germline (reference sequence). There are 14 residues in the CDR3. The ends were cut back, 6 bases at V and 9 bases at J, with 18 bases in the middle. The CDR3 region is CASRGGSEPGTIYF. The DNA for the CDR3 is TGTGCCAGTAGGGGGGGGTCCGAGCCCGGCACCATATATTTT. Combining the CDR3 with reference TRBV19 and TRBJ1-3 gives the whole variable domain DGGITQSPKYLFRKEGQNVTLSCEQNLNHDAMYWYRQDPGQGLRLIYYSQIVNDFQKGDIAEGYSVSREKKESFPLTVTSAQKNPTAFYLCASRGGSEPGTIYFGEGSWLTVV.

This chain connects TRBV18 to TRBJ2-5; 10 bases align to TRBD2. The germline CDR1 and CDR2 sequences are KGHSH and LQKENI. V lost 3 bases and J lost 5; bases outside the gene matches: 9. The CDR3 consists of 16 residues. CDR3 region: CASSPRSSGSGETQYF. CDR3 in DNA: TGTGCCAGCTCACCGCGCTCTAGCGGGAGCGGGGAGACCCAGTACTTC.

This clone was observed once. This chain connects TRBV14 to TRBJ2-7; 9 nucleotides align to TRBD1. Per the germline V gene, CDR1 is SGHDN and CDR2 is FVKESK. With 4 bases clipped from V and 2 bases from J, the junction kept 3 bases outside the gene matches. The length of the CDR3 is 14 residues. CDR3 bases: TGTGCCAGCAGCCTCGGGACAGGGCCCTACGAGCAGTACTTC. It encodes CASSLGTGPYEQYF.

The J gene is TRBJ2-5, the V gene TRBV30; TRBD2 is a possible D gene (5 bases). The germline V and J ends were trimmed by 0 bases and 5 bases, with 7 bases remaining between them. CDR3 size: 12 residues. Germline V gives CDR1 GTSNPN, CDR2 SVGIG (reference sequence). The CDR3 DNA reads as TGTGCCTGGAGTGTCGGGGAGGAGACCCAGTACTTC. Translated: CAWSVGEETQYF.

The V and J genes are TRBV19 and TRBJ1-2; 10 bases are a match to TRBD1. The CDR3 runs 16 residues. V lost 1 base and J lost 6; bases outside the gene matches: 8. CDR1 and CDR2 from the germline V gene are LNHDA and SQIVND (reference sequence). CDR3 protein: CASSIAAYGQGDGYTF. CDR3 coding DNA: TGTGCCAGTAGTATAGCCGCCTATGGACAGGGGGATGGCTACACCTTC.

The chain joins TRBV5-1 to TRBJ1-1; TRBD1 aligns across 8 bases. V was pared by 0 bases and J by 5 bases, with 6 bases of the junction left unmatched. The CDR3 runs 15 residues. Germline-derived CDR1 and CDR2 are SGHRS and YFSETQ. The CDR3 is CASSLAQGARTEAFF. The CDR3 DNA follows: TGCGCCAGCAGCTTGGCTCAGGGGGCGCGGACTGAAGCTTTCTTT.

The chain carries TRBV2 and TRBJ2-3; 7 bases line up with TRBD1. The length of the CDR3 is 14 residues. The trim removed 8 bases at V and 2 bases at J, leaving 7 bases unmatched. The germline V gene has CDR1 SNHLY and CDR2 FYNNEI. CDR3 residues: CASAQGLNTDTQYF. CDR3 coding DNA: TGTGCCAGCGCACAGGGGCTGAACACAGATACGCAGTATTTT.

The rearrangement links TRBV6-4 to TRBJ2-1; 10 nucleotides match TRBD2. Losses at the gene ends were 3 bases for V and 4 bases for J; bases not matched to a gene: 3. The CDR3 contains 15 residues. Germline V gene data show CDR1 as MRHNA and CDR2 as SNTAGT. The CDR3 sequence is CASSEVAGGYNEQFF. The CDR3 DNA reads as TGTGCCAGCAGTGAGGTAGCGGGAGGTTACAATGAGCAGTTCTTC.

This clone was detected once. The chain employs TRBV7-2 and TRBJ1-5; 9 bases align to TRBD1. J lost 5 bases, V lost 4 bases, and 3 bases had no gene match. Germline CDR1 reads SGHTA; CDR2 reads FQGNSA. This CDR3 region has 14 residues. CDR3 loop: CASSSGQGDQPQHF. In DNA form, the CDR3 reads TGTGCCAGCAGCTCGGGACAGGGTGATCAGCCCCAGCATTTT.